This TCR beta chain comes out of a study of blood T cell repertoires in COVID-19. As for the study in general: From T cells, B-cell-depleted T cells, or PBMCs came the material, which was cDNA or gDNA.

The length of the CDR3 is 11 residues. The V gene lost 7 bases and the J gene lost 5 bases, with 11 bases spanning the gap. Germline V gives CDR1 SQVTM, CDR2 ANQGSEA. Source study methods: Reference gene primer amplification in the assay estimated nucleated cell counts. TCRdb's table, derived via immunoSEQ multiplex PCR, lists solely in-frame clones and lacks some. For V, J and clone size, that table is used; D and trimming come from the DNA. The sample carries around 53,000 clones, just under 90% recorded once. The sequenced material came from peripheral blood. The source of this sequence is a woman aged 55-69 years with COVID-19, enrolled during active disease. J is TRBJ1-2 and V is TRBV29-1; D not certain. The CDR3 spells CSAIQTYGYTF. CDR3 sequence (DNA): TGCAGCGCCATCCAGACTTATGGCTACACCTTC.